The 17 T cell receptor beta chains in this list originate from one sample, sequenced in a study of cytomegalovirus exposure and HLA in healthy donors. The primer mix had 60 Vbeta and 13 Jbeta primers. Profiled with immunoSEQ multiplex PCR; TCRdb holds only in-frame clones, not every one. The table includes around 200,000 clones, roughly 80% detected once. Sample: PBMCs. Every receptor here comes from a man between 35 and 55 years old in good health and CMV-seronegative.

The rearrangement links TRBV7-9 to TRBJ2-5; D not certain. V was shortened by 8 bases and J by 4 bases, with 8 bases between the two germline ends. This CDR3 comprises 11 residues. Germline CDR1 SEHNR, CDR2 FQNEAQ (reference sequence). In DNA, the CDR3 is TGTGCCAGCGCGTCATTAGAGACCCAGTACTTC. It is translated as CASASLETQYF.

This chain joins TRBV27 and TRBJ1-1; D perhaps matches TRBD1 (6 bases). The germline V gene has CDR1 MNHEY and CDR2 SMNVEV (reference sequence). This CDR3 spans 15 amino acids. The V end was cut by 7 bases, the J end by 3 bases, with 18 bases between. DNA of the CDR3: TGTGCCAGCACCCTAGACGGGGGGCACGACACTGAAGCTTTCTTT. This encodes CASTLDGGHDTEAFF.

This clone has just a few counts. The V gene is TRBV23-1, the J gene TRBJ1-5; possible D gene TRBD1, 6 bases. TRBV23-1 is an open reading frame, and its role is uncertain. The CDR3 has 15 residues. Trimming shortened V by 2 bases and J by 4 bases, and 12 bases separated the two germline ends. The CDR3: CASSQRKQGNQPQHF. CDR3 bases: TGCGCCAGCAGTCAACGGAAACAGGGAAATCAGCCCCAGCATTTT.

As DNA, the CDR3 is TGTGCCAGCAGCTTGGGTGAGGGCCTCGGTGGCTACACCTTC. Translating it yields CASSLGEGLGGYTF. The chain links TRBV5-6 to TRBJ1-2; no clear D gene. The CDR3 consists of 14 residues. The V and J ends lost 0 bases and 7 bases respectively, with 13 bases between them. CDR1 SGHDT and CDR2 YYEEEE come from the germline V gene.

This clone was seen a few times. The J gene is TRBJ2-5, the V gene TRBV18, with D perhaps matching TRBD1 (6 bases). V lost 3 bases and J 0 bases, leaving 11 bases between the germline ends. Germline V lookup: CDR1 KGHSH, CDR2 LQKENI. The CDR3 sequence is 15 residues long. This chain's CDR3 is CASSPAKGDQETQYF. Here the CDR3 DNA reads TGTGCCAGCTCACCGGCGAAGGGGGACCAAGAGACCCAGTACTTC.

This chain uses TRBV9 with TRBJ2-7; a weak D match, TRBD1 (6 bases). The V end was cut by 0 bases, the J end by 0 bases, with 7 bases between. The CDR3 sequence is 14 residues long. Germline assignment: CDR1 SGDLS and CDR2 YYNGEE. In DNA form, the CDR3 reads TGTGCCAGCAGCGTAGGGGGACACTCCTACGAGCAGTACTTC. This translates into CASSVGGHSYEQYF. Filled out from reference TRBV9 and TRBJ2-7, the complete variable domain reads DSGVTQTPKHLITATGQRVTLRCSPRSGDLSVYWYQQSLDQGLQFLIQYYNGEERAKGNILERFSAQQFPDLHSELNLSSLELGDSALYFCASSVGGHSYEQYFGPGTRLTVT.

A note on this clone: It is likely a read error, because the conserved phenylalanine at the end of the CDR3 is missing. This rearrangement joins TRBV7-9 to TRBJ2-7, with D maybe TRBD2 (5 bases). Trimming shortened V by 5 bases and J by 3 bases, and 14 bases separated the two germline ends. This CDR3 comprises 14 residues. Germline CDR1 SEHNR, CDR2 FQNEAQ (reference sequence). CDR3 DNA sequence: TGTGCCAGCAGCACCCCCGGGAATTACTACGAGCAGTACCTC. Its protein product is CASSTPGNYYEQYL.

This clone was counted a single time. This rearrangement joins TRBV5-1 to TRBJ2-1; 9 bases are shared with TRBD2. CDR1 is SGHRS, CDR2 YFSETQ, per germline. The trim removed 4 bases at V and 1 base at J, leaving 3 bases unmatched. The CDR3 has 15 residues. CDR3 sequence reads: CASSGLAGSYNEQFF. The CDR3 nucleotides read TGCGCCAGCAGCGGGCTAGCGGGGTCCTACAATGAGCAGTTCTTC.

The CDR3 sequence is CASSFNEGNTEAFF. The DNA of the CDR3 is TGCGCCAGCAGTTTCAACGAGGGGAACACTGAAGCTTTCTTT. The J gene is TRBJ1-1, the V gene TRBV5-1; D gene uncertain. The germline V gene has CDR1 SGHRS and CDR2 YFSETQ. The CDR3 totals 14 residues. The V gene lost 5 bases and the J gene lost 1 base, with 12 bases spanning the gap. Full variable domain (missing parts from reference TRBV5-1 and TRBJ1-1): KAGVTQTPRYLIKTRGQQVTLSCSPISGHRSVSWYQQTPGQGLQFLFEYFSETQRNKGNFPGRFSGRQFSNSRSEMNVSTLELGDSALYLCASSFNEGNTEAFFGQGTRLTVV.

The chain combines TRBV28 with TRBJ1-5, with TRBD1 matching over 7 bases. V was pared by 6 bases and J by 7 bases, with 9 bases of the junction left unmatched. Germline V lookup: CDR1 MDHEN, CDR2 SYDVKM. The CDR3 sequence is 14 residues long. The CDR3 bases are TGTGCCAGCAGGACGACAGGGATGGGGCAGCCCCAGCATTTT. Encoded protein: CASRTTGMGQPQHF.

The genes are TRBV7-3 and TRBJ1-6; tentatively, D is TRBD1 (6 bases). From germline, CDR1 is SGHTA and CDR2 FQGTGA. Trimming pared 1 base from V and 10 bases from J, leaving 17 bases between. This CDR3 contains 16 residues. Here the CDR3 reads CASSLRAGVLGSPLHF. CDR3 coding DNA: TGTGCCAGCAGCTTAAGGGCAGGGGTTCTGGGCTCACCCCTCCACTTT.

There are a few counts of this clone. The CDR3 bases are TGCAGCGGCAGGGCCCATGACACTGAAGCTTTCTTT. Residues: CSGRAHDTEAFF. V and J are TRBV29-1 and TRBJ1-1; D possibly corresponds to TRBD1 (5 bases). With 7 bases removed from V and 3 bases from J, the gap between germline ends came to 12 bases. Germline V gives CDR1 SQVTM, CDR2 ANQGSEA. The length of the CDR3 is 12 residues.

The chain recombines TRBV19 with TRBJ1-6; a possible D gene is TRBD1 (5 bases). Germline-derived CDR1 and CDR2 are LNHDA and SQIVND (reference sequence). The CDR3 spans 15 residues. The V end lost 5 bases, the J end lost 10 bases, and 18 bases lay between the germline ends. CDR3 nucleotide sequence: TGTGCCAGTAGTGGGGCAGCGGGGGACCGATCACCCCTCCACTTT. Translating it yields CASSGAAGDRSPLHF.

This chain connects TRBV7-9 to TRBJ1-5, with D uncertain. The CDR3 loop spans 13 amino acids. With 8 bases removed from V and 0 bases from J, the gap between germline ends came to 8 bases. Per the germline V gene, CDR1 is SEHNR and CDR2 is FQNEAQ (reference sequence). The CDR3 bases are TGTGCCAGCGGGGAGAATAGCAATCAGCCCCAGCATTTT. This encodes CASGENSNQPQHF.

This clone was detected a few times. The CDR3 is CASSFPDRATYEQYF. CDR3 bases: TGTGCCAGCAGCTTCCCGGACAGGGCGACCTACGAGCAGTACTTC. The chain couples TRBV5-6 to TRBJ2-7; 8 positions match TRBD1. The CDR3 loop spans 15 amino acids. The J segment lost 2 bases and the V segment lost 2 bases, leaving 6 bases of the junction unmatched. Germline V gene sequence: CDR1 SGHDT, CDR2 YYEEEE.

The chain joins TRBV27 to TRBJ2-7; no definite D call. The CDR3 consists of 13 residues. With 4 bases removed from V and 1 base from J, the gap between germline ends came to 8 bases. The germline CDR1 and CDR2 sequences are MNHEY and SMNVEV (reference sequence). The CDR3 region has the DNA TGTGCCAGCAGTTCTGTACAGTCCTACGAGCAGTACTTC. It encodes CASSSVQSYEQYF.

The chain links TRBV27 to TRBJ2-2, with D possibly being TRBD1 (7 bases). Germline lookup yields CDR1 MNHEY and CDR2 SMNVEV (reference sequence). V was cut by 3 bases and J by 4 bases, with 12 bases left in between. The CDR3 runs 15 residues. The CDR3 spells CASSLAGGSTGELFF. In DNA, the CDR3 is TGTGCCAGCAGTTTGGCAGGGGGGAGCACCGGGGAGCTGTTTTTT.